The 22 T cell receptor beta chains given below trace back to one sample, sequenced in a study of shared clonotypes between healthy human individuals (dated by TCRdb to the early 2020s). Libraries were made using the immunoSEQ multiplex PCR assay. In TCRdb, the immuneACCESS table is reduced to in-frame sequences with V and J assigned. These tables do not hold every clone; where another copy was compared, an unresolved V gene accounts for under half, and the others remain unexplained. In this sample the table shows about 2.3 million clones, approximately 95% of which occur a single time. The ten largest clones represent 0.39% of the sample. The sample consisted of naive CD4+ T cells from PBMCs. Interpreted using the paper, the cell subset or site label stands for: CD45RA+ positively selected. These receptors were obtained from a man younger than 30 in good health. Some clones in this sample may be carry-over from other donors' samples.

The chain carries TRBV5-6 and TRBJ2-5; D may be TRBD2 (7 bases). Trimming shortened V by 4 bases and J by 5 bases, and 12 bases separated the two germline ends. This CDR3 spans 13 amino acids. Germline V CDR1 and CDR2: SGHDT, YYEEEE. CDR3 in amino acids: CASSRGGPETQYF. As DNA, the CDR3 is TGTGCCAGCAGCAGGGGGGGCCCGGAGACCCAGTACTTC.

This clone came up once. V is TRBV27 and J is TRBJ2-7, with D possibly TRBD2 on 6 matching bases. This CDR3 is 15 amino acids long. Deletions cut 5 bases from V and 7 bases from J, with 21 bases between. Germline CDR1 MNHEY, CDR2 SMNVEV (reference sequence). In nucleotides, the CDR3 is TGTGCCAGCAGTGAAATCCGACTAGATTCTCAGGAGCAGTACTTC. The encoded protein is CASSEIRLDSQEQYF.

V usage is TRBV6-5 and J usage is TRBJ2-5; 8 positions match TRBD1. This CDR3 spans 13 amino acids. In germline, CDR1 is MNHEY, CDR2 SVGAGI. V lost 2 bases, J lost 7 bases, and 3 bases stayed unmatched. This CDR3 is CASSYNRGLTQYF. The DNA for the CDR3 is TGTGCCAGCAGTTACAACAGGGGGTTGACCCAGTACTTC.

This clone was detected once. The chain has TRBV30 and TRBJ2-1; D is possibly TRBD2 (6 bases). Germline lookup yields CDR1 GTSNPN and CDR2 SVGIG (reference sequence). CDR3 length equals 14 residues. Trimming took off 3 bases at V and 4 bases at J, with 13 bases between the two ends. CDR3: CAWRGPSEYNEQFF. DNA of the CDR3: TGTGCCTGGAGAGGGCCTAGCGAGTACAATGAGCAGTTCTTC.

The chain links TRBV11-2 to TRBJ1-3; D ambiguous. CDR1 and CDR2 (germline): SGHAT, FQNNGV. Deletions cut 5 bases from V and 1 base from J, with 15 bases between. This CDR3 has 16 amino acids. DNA of the CDR3: TGTGCCAGCAGCCAACTGAAGGGTGGTTCTGGAAACACCATATATTTT. Protein product: CASSQLKGGSGNTIYF.

V is TRBV28 and J is TRBJ2-7, with 8 bases that match TRBD1. The V gene end was trimmed by 0 bases and the J gene end by 2 bases; junction bases not matched to a gene: 3. The CDR3 contains 15 residues. Germline loops: CDR1 MDHEN, CDR2 SYDVKM. CDR3 loop: CASSLWGQEAYEQYF. The CDR3 nucleotides are TGTGCCAGCAGTTTATGGGGACAGGAGGCCTACGAGCAGTACTTC.

This clone was seen a handful of times. The V call is TRBV19, the J call TRBJ1-1; D may be TRBD1 (6 bases). Germline V gives CDR1 LNHDA, CDR2 SQIVND (reference sequence). This CDR3 has 12 residues. The V end was cut by 8 bases, the J end by 7 bases, with 14 bases between. The DNA of the CDR3 is TGTGCCAGTTCGGTAGGGGGGATTGAAGCTTTCTTT. As protein: CASSVGGIEAFF.

V usage is TRBV6-5 and J usage is TRBJ1-2; 7 bases are shared with TRBD1. This CDR3 contains 15 residues. With V trimmed by 6 bases and J by 4 bases, 11 bases remained unmatched. The germline gives CDR1 MNHEY, CDR2 SVGAGI. In DNA, the CDR3 is TGTGCCAGCAGGAGGGACAGCTATTCGCCCTATGGCTACACCTTC. It codes for CASRRDSYSPYGYTF.

The J gene is TRBJ1-1, the V gene TRBV2, with D unresolved. Looked up from germline, CDR1 is SNHLY and CDR2 is FYNNEI. Deletions cut 2 bases from V and 0 bases from J, with 10 bases between. This CDR3 is built from 15 residues. Written as DNA, the CDR3 is TGTGCCAGCAGTGAAACACTCCCCTTGAACACTGAAGCTTTCTTT. This sequence encodes CASSETLPLNTEAFF.

Note on this clone: Other DNA sequences in the same sample also yield this CDR3. The chain employs TRBV7-3 and TRBJ2-6; D gene unclear. This CDR3 comprises 15 residues. In germline, CDR1 is SGHTA, CDR2 FQGTGA. V shed 2 bases and J shed 0 bases, with 5 bases lying between them. The CDR3 reads CASSLSGSGANVLTF. CDR3 nucleotide sequence: TGTGCCAGCAGCTTATCCGGCTCTGGGGCCAACGTCCTGACTTTC.

The rearrangement joins TRBV6-1 to TRBJ2-3, with TRBD2 as a possible D gene (5 bases). The CDR3 consists of 14 residues. V dropped 7 bases and J dropped 1 base, with 12 bases sitting between them. The germline CDR1 and CDR2 sequences are MNHNS and SASEGT. DNA of the CDR3: TGTGCCAGCAAACTAGACTGGGGCACAGATACGCAGTATTTT. The encoded protein is CASKLDWGTDTQYF.

This chain links TRBV11-1 with TRBJ2-3, with D perhaps matching TRBD2 (6 bases). Looked up from germline, CDR1 is SGHAT and CDR2 is FQDESV (reference sequence). V was clipped by 0 bases and J by 4 bases, with 17 bases between them. This CDR3 is built from 17 residues. CDR3 residues: CASSLAYGRDGSDTQYF. The CDR3 DNA reads as TGTGCCAGCAGCTTAGCGTACGGGCGGGATGGTTCAGATACGCAGTATTTT.

The chain couples TRBV7-8 to TRBJ2-7; D is ambiguous. The V and J ends lost 1 base and 6 bases respectively, with 16 bases between them. CDR1 SGHVS and CDR2 FQNEAQ come from the germline V gene. The CDR3 runs to 15 residues. The CDR3 DNA follows: TGTGCCAGCAGCTTAGTTAACAGAGGACCTTCCGAGCAGTACTTC. Its protein is CASSLVNRGPSEQYF.

V gene TRBV19 combines with J gene TRBJ2-5; no definite D call. The CDR3 runs to 17 residues. Between the trimmed V and J ends, which lost 5 bases and 5 bases, there was a span of 24 bases. Germline V gives CDR1 LNHDA, CDR2 SQIVND (reference sequence). In nucleotides, the CDR3 is TGTGCCAGTAGTCTGGGCCTCGGTCGACTCGGCCGGGAGACCCAGTACTTC. This sequence encodes CASSLGLGRLGRETQYF.

V usage is TRBV5-8 and J usage is TRBJ2-2; tentatively, D is TRBD1 (7 bases). The CDR3 loop spans 16 amino acids. The germline V gene encodes CDR1 SGHTS and CDR2 YDEGEE. V gave up 0 bases and J gave up 7 bases, with 16 bases separating them. This CDR3 is CASSLVKGARDGELFF. In DNA form, the CDR3 reads TGTGCCAGCAGCTTGGTTAAGGGGGCGCGGGACGGGGAGCTGTTTTTT.

The chain is built from TRBV6-5 and TRBJ2-5, with D perhaps assigned TRBD1 or TRBD2 (5 bases each). With the DNA end fitting TRBJ2-7 better, the J assignment may be wrong. This CDR3 spans 13 amino acids. Looked up from germline, CDR1 is MNHEY and CDR2 is SVGAGI. The chain's CDR3 is CASSLLGGGEQYF. In nucleotides, the CDR3 is TGTGCCAGCAGCTTACTCGGTGGGGGCGAGCAGTACTTC.

V usage is TRBV19 and J usage is TRBJ2-6; no definite D call. Per the germline V gene, CDR1 is LNHDA and CDR2 is SQIVND (reference sequence). The CDR3 loop spans 12 amino acids. Trimming took off 6 bases at V and 4 bases at J, with 4 bases between the two ends. CDR3 bases: TGTGCCAGTAGCCAAGGGGCCAACGTCCTGACTTTC. It codes for CASSQGANVLTF.

The rearrangement uses TRBV27 and TRBJ2-1, with TRBD2 matching over 9 bases. This CDR3 contains 16 residues. Germline V lookup: CDR1 MNHEY, CDR2 SMNVEV (reference sequence). V dropped 4 bases and J dropped 6; count of bases not matched to a gene: 10. CDR3 sequence: CASSSSGTSLPNEQFF. CDR3 bases: TGTGCCAGCAGTTCTTCCGGGACTAGCCTACCCAATGAGCAGTTCTTC.

The rearrangement joins TRBV5-1 to TRBJ2-1; 7 bases fit TRBD1. V shed 5 bases, J shed 7 bases, and the junction held 18 bases outside the gene matches. Germline values: CDR1 SGHRS, CDR2 YFSETQ. The CDR3 loop spans 17 amino acids. CDR3 amino acids: CASSGGTGAGIGNEQFF. As DNA, the CDR3 is TGCGCCAGCAGTGGTGGAACAGGGGCAGGTATTGGAAATGAGCAGTTCTTC. The whole variable domain, filled in from reference TRBV5-1 and TRBJ2-1, reads KAGVTQTPRYLIKTRGQQVTLSCSPISGHRSVSWYQQTPGQGLQFLFEYFSETQRNKGNFPGRFSGRQFSNSRSEMNVSTLELGDSALYLCASSGGTGAGIGNEQFFGPGTRLTVL.

V gene TRBV5-6 combines with J gene TRBJ1-2; D gene uncertain. With 0 bases removed from V and 2 bases from J, the gap between germline ends came to 20 bases. This CDR3 is 18 amino acids long. Germline V gene data show CDR1 as SGHDT and CDR2 as YYEEEE. CDR3 sequence (DNA): TGTGCCAGCAGCTTGGAACTCCGGGCCGGCCAGCTAAACTATGGCTACACCTTC. Encoded protein: CASSLELRAGQLNYGYTF.

J is TRBJ1-4 and V is TRBV29-1, with a possible D match to TRBD1 (6 bases). The CDR3 is made up of 14 amino acids. V lost 7 bases and J lost 7, with 19 bases in between. Germline V gene lookup returns CDR1 SQVTM and CDR2 ANQGSEA. The CDR3 is CSAGGPGDGEKLFF. The CDR3 DNA is TGCAGCGCCGGAGGGCCAGGGGATGGTGAAAAACTGTTTTTT.

V is TRBV12-5 and J is TRBJ2-1; unclear D gene. Germline loops: CDR1 LGHNT, CDR2 FRNRAP. V lost 3 bases and J 8 bases, leaving 5 bases between the germline ends. The CDR3 is 11 residues long. CDR3 bases: TGTGCTAGTGGTTTAAGCGATGAGCAGTTCTTC. This gives the protein CASGLSDEQFF.